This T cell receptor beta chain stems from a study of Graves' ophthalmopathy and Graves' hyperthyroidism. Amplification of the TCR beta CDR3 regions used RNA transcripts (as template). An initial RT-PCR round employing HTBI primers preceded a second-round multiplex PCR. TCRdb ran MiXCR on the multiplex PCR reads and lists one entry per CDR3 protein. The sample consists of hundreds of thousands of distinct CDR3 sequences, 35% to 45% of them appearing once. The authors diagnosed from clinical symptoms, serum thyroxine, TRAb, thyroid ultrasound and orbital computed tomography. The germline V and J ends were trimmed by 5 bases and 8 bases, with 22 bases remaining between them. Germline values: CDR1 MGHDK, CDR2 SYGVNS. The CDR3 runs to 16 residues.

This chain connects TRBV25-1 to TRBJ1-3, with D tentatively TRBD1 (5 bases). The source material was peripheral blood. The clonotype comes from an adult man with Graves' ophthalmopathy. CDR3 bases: TGTGCCAGCAGTACAGGCTGGGCGACCTATGGCTACACCATATATTTT. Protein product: CASSTGWATYGYTIYF. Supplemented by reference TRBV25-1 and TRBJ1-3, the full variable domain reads EADIYQTPRYLVIGTGKKITLECSQTMGHDKMYWYQQDPGMELHLIHYSYGVNSTEKGDLSSESTVSRIRTEHFPLTLESARPSHTSQYLCASSTGWATYGYTIYFGEGSWLTVV.